One T cell receptor (beta chain) is described in this entry. As yet, its antigen is unknown. The data originate from a study of beta chain features in type 1 diabetes. Study context: Age, gender and cell yields were alike across patients and healthy donors.

V lost 4 bases to trimming and J lost 2 bases; unmatched junction nucleotides: 1. The CDR3 loop spans 14 amino acids. In germline, CDR1 is MDHEN, CDR2 SYDVKM. Study-wide points: All four CD4+ subsets from Type 1 diabetes patients carried moderately but significantly shorter TCRB CDR3s.

Sequencing targeted expressed TCRB transcripts, as all isolated RNA had been reverse transcribed. Mean read depth for naive, central memory and regulatory T cell samples was about 3.4 million reads. The repertoire was sequenced with immunoSEQ multiplex PCR; TCRdb's copy has only in-frame clones and lacks some. The repertoire includes around 360,000 clones, roughly 12% of them detected once, and around 0.0099% sits in the top ten. Sequences were obtained from naive CD4+ T cells from blood. The TCR sequence derives from a woman aged 18-29 years with type 1 diabetes. The chain combines TRBV28 with TRBJ2-7; 11 nucleotides line up with TRBD2. CDR3 in amino acids: CASSSLAGAYEQYF. The CDR3 coding sequence is TGTGCCAGCAGTTCACTAGCGGGGGCCTACGAGCAGTACTTC.